This T cell receptor (beta chain) was documented in a study of OX40 agonist ivuxolimab in advanced cancers. Background on the whole study: The costimulatory receptor OX40 (CD134) was targeted by ivuxolimab, a fully human IgG2 agonistic monoclonal antibody. Partial responses were achieved by three dose-escalation patients, of whom one had hepatocellular carcinoma and two had cutaneous melanoma. Of the roughly 52 dose-escalation patients, hepatocellular carcinoma was present in approximately 20, melanoma in approximately 15, renal cell carcinoma in 9 and head and neck cancer in 9. The monotherapy dose-escalation portion (N = 52 patients) of the phase I ivuxolimab trial is reported in the paper. Intravenous ivuxolimab was administered to patients every 2 weeks at six dose levels: 0.01, 0.1, 0.3, 1.5, 3 and 10 mg/kg. In the dose-escalation cohort, roughly 80% of patients were male, and the mean age was around 60 years, with a range of roughly 20 to 85. Patients were allowed to have had prior anti-PD-1, anti-PD-L1 or anti-CTLA-4 therapy, and more than 35% of the dose-escalation patients had been treated with checkpoint inhibitors. Peripheral TCRbeta sequencing aimed to test whether ivuxolimab altered TCR sequence diversity and caused clonal T-cell expansion. Points the paper makes about the study in general: Clonal expansion of both CD4+ and CD8+ blood T cells was observed from baseline to week 6 at doses 0.1 to 3.0 mg/kg. On average, CD8+ T cells showed more expanded clones than CD4+ T cells after ivuxolimab. Low levels of normalized T-cell clonal expansion were also seen in some patients who did not respond. Antigen specificity was not determined for the clonally expanded peripheral T cells. In the 0.1-3.0 mg/kg groups, partial responders had among the lowest normalized peripheral clonal expansion, particularly in CD8+ T cells.

The trial excluded patients who had a history of autoimmune disease or were on systemic immunosuppression. In every dose cohort, peripheral blood was drawn for TCR sequencing at baseline, cycle 4 day 1, and cycle 7 day 1. The samples were taken from a phase I, first-in-human, multicenter, open-label dose-escalation trial of ivuxolimab. Adults with locally advanced or metastatic head and neck squamous cell, hepatocellular, melanoma or renal cell carcinoma were enrolled in the trial. Before TCR sequencing, CD4+ T cells and CD8+ T cells were sorted from peripheral blood as separate populations. This clone appeared a single time. Which antigen it targets is not known. Qualities for individual bases were not recorded, and no much larger clone is one base off. Including the terminal cysteine and phenylalanine, the CDR3 comprises 15 residues. Only CDR3 DNA remains: 45 bases, in frame from the first base. Trimmed from V: 2 bases; trimmed from J: 7 bases; junction bases lacking a gene match: 8. CDR1 and CDR2 (SGHNT, YYREEE) derive from the germline V gene (reference sequence).

Genomic DNA was extracted from sorted cells for sequencing of the TCRbeta CDR3 region. The immunoSEQ Assay was used to sequence the TCRbeta CDR3 regions. The immuneACCESS repertoire file appears here via TCRdb, limited to in-frame rearrangements. These files lack a portion of the clones; in checked studies, under half of the deficit traces to unresolved V genes, and the cause of the others is not known. Here the sample has about 58,000 clones; approximately 89% occur a single time. The ten most abundant clones make up roughly 3% of the sample. The chain couples TRBV5-4 to TRBJ1-2; TRBD1 agrees with 10 junctional bases. This clonotype was obtained from an adult with an advanced solid tumor such as melanoma, head and neck, liver or kidney cancer. Here the sequenced sample was CD4+ or CD8+ T cells sorted from blood, taken in a trial of the OX40 agonist ivuxolimab. The CDR3 loop reads CASSFRDRGVGGYTF. The DNA sequence is as follows: TGTGCCAGCAGCTTCCGGGACAGGGGCGTTGGTGGCTACACCTTC.